A selection of T cell receptor beta chains follows, all from one sample in a study of T cell responses to AZD1222 COVID-19 vaccine. Here immunoSEQ multiplex PCR was the method, and the copy in TCRdb shows in-frame clones only, minus some. The sample records approximately 50,000 clones, 85% being singletons. This sample comprised peripheral blood, obtained on day 0 of MenACWY control vaccination. These receptors all stem from an adult in good health. CDR3s include the opening cysteine and the closing phenylalanine or tryptophan. D genes are given only for firm matches. Clone sizes are given selectively: once, few, many, or a class where the clone is expanded.

-	TRBV6-1	TRBJ1-4	-	CASSEQINEKLFF	TGTGCCAGCAGTGAACAGATTAATGAAAAACTGTTTTTT
-	TRBV9	TRBJ1-3	TRBD1	CASSVRDRGPVLGNTIYF	TGTGCCAGCAGCGTAAGGGACAGGGGGCCGGTCCTAGGAAACACCATATATTTT
-	TRBV3-1/TRBV3-2	TRBJ2-1	-	CASSPWDGGSYNEQFF	TGTGCCAGCAGCCCCTGGGACGGAGGCTCCTACAATGAGCAGTTCTTC
once	TRBV19	TRBJ2-2	TRBD1	CASRYRRTGLGNTGELFF	TGTGCCAGTAGGTACCGACGGACAGGGTTGGGGAACACCGGGGAGCTGTTTTTT
few	TRBV7-9	TRBJ1-1	-	CASSYTDYTEAFF	TGTGCCAGCAGCTACACAGATTACACTGAAGCTTTCTTT
-	TRBV30	TRBJ1-2	-	CAWSVRIPRDNNYGYTF	TGTGCCTGGAGTGTAAGAATTCCCCGGGACAATAACTATGGCTACACCTTC
-	TRBV7-2	TRBJ2-3	-	CASSLAGRRTDTQYF	TGTGCCAGCAGCTTAGCTGGACGGCGAACAGATACGCAGTATTTT
-	TRBV5-1	TRBJ1-5	-	CASKAAPGAVNQPQHF	TGCGCCAGCAAGGCCGCCCCAGGGGCAGTCAATCAGCCCCAGCATTTT
-	TRBV5-4	TRBJ1-2	-	CASSLTRTEAGYTF	TGTGCCAGCAGCTTGACCAGGACAGAGGCGGGCTACACCTTC
-	TRBV7-9	TRBJ1-1	TRBD1	CASSKSVPGQGIEAFF	TGTGCCAGCAGCAAGAGCGTCCCGGGACAGGGGATTGAAGCTTTCTTT
-	TRBV2	TRBJ2-3	TRBD1	CASRPRTGNTDTQYF	TGTGCCAGCAGGCCGCGGACAGGGAACACAGATACGCAGTATTTT
once	TRBV11-2	TRBJ1-1	-	CASSFWGSGDTEAFF	TGTGCCAGCAGCTTTTGGGGATCGGGGGACACTGAAGCTTTCTTT
-	TRBV30	TRBJ1-3	-	CAWSPIHRSSGNTIYF	TGTGCCTGGAGTCCAATCCACAGGAGCTCTGGAAACACCATATATTTT
once	TRBV7-3	TRBJ2-2	-	CANSPRARGAGELFF	TGTGCCAACAGCCCGAGGGCGCGCGGGGCCGGGGAGCTGTTTTTT
-	TRBV29-1	TRBJ2-7	TRBD1	CSVSAGQGDEQYF	TGCAGCGTTTCTGCGGGACAGGGCGACGAGCAGTACTTC
-	TRBV28	TRBJ1-2	TRBD1	CASRSADRGLYYGYTF	TGTGCCAGCAGATCCGCTGACAGGGGGCTTTACTATGGCTACACCTTC
-	TRBV21-1	TRBJ2-7	-	CASSYPTVGPAYEQYF	TGTGCCAGCAGCTACCCGACAGTAGGTCCGGCCTACGAGCAGTACTTC
-	TRBV14	TRBJ2-1	-	CASSQTAGVANEQFF	TGTGCCAGCAGCCAAACGGCAGGGGTTGCCAATGAGCAGTTCTTC
-	TRBV5-4	TRBJ1-4	-	CASSYQGTNEKLFF	TGTGCCAGCAGCTACCAGGGAACTAATGAAAAACTGTTTTTT
-	TRBV28	TRBJ2-5	-	CASSLGGSREETQYF	TGTGCCAGCAGTTTAGGCGGCTCGCGGGAAGAGACCCAGTACTTC
once	TRBV27	TRBJ1-3	-	CASSSNEWGPGNTIYF	TGTGCCAGCAGCTCCAATGAGTGGGGACCTGGAAACACCATATATTTT
-	TRBV4-2	TRBJ1-5	-	CASSQEPHQPQHF	TGTGCCAGCAGCCAAGAACCCCATCAGCCCCAGCATTTT
-	TRBV27	TRBJ2-1	TRBD2	CASSPQIAGGWNEQFF	TGTGCCAGCAGCCCGCAAATAGCGGGTGGGTGGAATGAGCAGTTCTTC
-	TRBV2	TRBJ1-5	-	CASNRQRGNQPQHF	TGTGCCAGCAATCGTCAAAGAGGCAATCAGCCCCAGCATTTT
-	TRBV5-1	TRBJ1-2	TRBD1	CASSLSTGTVYGYTF	TGCGCCAGCAGCTTATCCACCGGGACAGTCTATGGCTACACCTTC
-	TRBV7-6	TRBJ1-4	-	CASSLSPEQVEKLFF	TGTGCCAGCAGCTTAAGTCCGGAGCAAGTTGAAAAACTGTTTTTT
-	TRBV16	TRBJ2-7	TRBD1	CASSQIWTGGNEQYF	TGTGCCAGCAGCCAGATTTGGACAGGAGGCAACGAGCAGTACTTC
-	TRBV11-2	TRBJ2-1	TRBD2	CASSYRGTSSENEQFF	TGTGCCAGCAGTTATAGGGGGACTAGTTCGGAAAATGAGCAGTTCTTC
-	TRBV5-8	TRBJ2-7	-	CASSRGDVHSYEQYF	TGTGCCAGCAGCCGGGGAGACGTACACTCCTACGAGCAGTACTTC
-	TRBV19	TRBJ1-2	-	CASLGPVYGYTF	TGTGCCAGTTTAGGGCCCGTCTATGGCTACACCTTC
-	TRBV4-2	TRBJ2-1	-	CASSQGSPSYNEQFF	TGTGCCAGCAGCCAGGGCAGCCCCTCCTACAATGAGCAGTTCTTC
-	TRBV4-3	TRBJ2-3	TRBD2	CASSQDLGRTSGARDTQYF	TGCGCCAGCAGCCAAGATCTAGGTCGGACTAGCGGGGCCAGGGATACGCAGTATTTT
-	TRBV7-9	TRBJ1-5	-	CASKGGENQPQHF	TGTGCCAGCAAAGGAGGCGAAAATCAGCCCCAGCATTTT
-	TRBV19	TRBJ1-5	TRBD1	CASSTPGQVESNQPQHF	TGTGCCAGTAGTACTCCGGGACAGGTGGAAAGCAATCAGCCCCAGCATTTT
-	TRBV6-4	TRBJ2-5	TRBD2	CASSAWGLAGSYQETQYF	TGTGCCAGCAGTGCTTGGGGACTAGCGGGAAGTTATCAAGAGACCCAGTACTTC
-	TRBV30	TRBJ2-3	-	CAWSPTVPDLPDTQYF	TGTGCCTGGAGTCCTACCGTGCCTGATCTCCCAGATACGCAGTATTTT
-	TRBV28	TRBJ1-1	-	CASSPPRPSTEAFF	TGTGCCAGCAGTCCGCCTCGGCCATCCACTGAAGCTTTCTTT
-	TRBV7-2	TRBJ2-7	-	CASSPPTQTYEQYF	TGTGCCAGCAGCCCCCCCACACAAACCTACGAGCAGTACTTC
few	TRBV25-1	TRBJ2-7	-	CASSERGTYEQYF	TGTGCCAGCAGTGAACGGGGGACCTACGAGCAGTACTTC
-	TRBV9	TRBJ2-5	TRBD2	CASSPRDYRQETQYF	TGTGCCAGCAGCCCCCGGGACTACCGCCAAGAGACCCAGTACTTC
-	TRBV6-5	TRBJ1-1	TRBD1	CASRLTTGGMGEAFF	TGTGCCAGCAGACTCACCACAGGGGGCATGGGTGAAGCTTTCTTT
-	TRBV29-1	TRBJ2-1	TRBD2	CSVEGLVKGEQFF	TGCAGCGTTGAGGGACTAGTTAAGGGTGAGCAGTTCTTC
-	TRBV15	TRBJ2-7	-	CATRSGGEQYF	TGTGCCACCAGGTCTGGAGGCGAGCAGTACTTC
-	TRBV15	TRBJ2-1	-	CATSRDRTTNEQFF	TGTGCCACCAGCAGAGATCGGACTACTAATGAGCAGTTCTTC
-	TRBV19	TRBJ2-6	TRBD1	CATQDRFAGGANVLTF	TGTGCCACCCAGGACAGGTTCGCGGGCGGGGCCAACGTCCTGACTTTC